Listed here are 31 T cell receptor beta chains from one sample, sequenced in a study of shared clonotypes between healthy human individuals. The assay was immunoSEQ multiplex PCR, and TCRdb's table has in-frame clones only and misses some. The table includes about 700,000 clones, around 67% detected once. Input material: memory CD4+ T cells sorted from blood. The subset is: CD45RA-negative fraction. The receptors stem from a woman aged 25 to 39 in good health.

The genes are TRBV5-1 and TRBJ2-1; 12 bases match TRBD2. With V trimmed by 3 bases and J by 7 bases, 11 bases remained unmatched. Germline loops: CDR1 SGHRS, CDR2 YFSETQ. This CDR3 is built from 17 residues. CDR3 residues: CASSWGLTSGSNNEQFF. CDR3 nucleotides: TGCGCCAGCAGCTGGGGGTTGACTAGCGGGAGCAATAATGAGCAGTTCTTC. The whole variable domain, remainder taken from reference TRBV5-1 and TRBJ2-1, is KAGVTQTPRYLIKTRGQQVTLSCSPISGHRSVSWYQQTPGQGLQFLFEYFSETQRNKGNFPGRFSGRQFSNSRSEMNVSTLELGDSALYLCASSWGLTSGSNNEQFFGPGTRLTVL.

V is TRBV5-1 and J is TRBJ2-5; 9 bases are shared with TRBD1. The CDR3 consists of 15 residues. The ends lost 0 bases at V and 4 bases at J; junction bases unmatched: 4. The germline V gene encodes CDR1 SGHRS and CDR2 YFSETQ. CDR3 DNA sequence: TGCGCCAGCAGCTTGGTACAGGGGGCTATAGAGACCCAGTACTTC. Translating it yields CASSLVQGAIETQYF.

The CDR3 bases are TGTGCCAGCAGCCAAGATCCCCTTTCCAGCAACACTGAAGCTTTCTTT. Translated: CASSQDPLSSNTEAFF. The rearrangement links TRBV4-2 to TRBJ1-1; the D is unclear. Deletions cut 0 bases from V and 2 bases from J, with 13 bases between. This CDR3 has 16 residues. In germline, CDR1 is LGHNA, CDR2 YNFKEQ.

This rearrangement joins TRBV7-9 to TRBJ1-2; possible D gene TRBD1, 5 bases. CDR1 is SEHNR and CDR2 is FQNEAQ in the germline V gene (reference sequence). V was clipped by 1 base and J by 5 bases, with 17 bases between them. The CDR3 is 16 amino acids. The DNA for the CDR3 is TGTGCCAGCAGCTTAGGAGACAGCAAAAGACGGTATGGCTACACCTTC. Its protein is CASSLGDSKRRYGYTF.

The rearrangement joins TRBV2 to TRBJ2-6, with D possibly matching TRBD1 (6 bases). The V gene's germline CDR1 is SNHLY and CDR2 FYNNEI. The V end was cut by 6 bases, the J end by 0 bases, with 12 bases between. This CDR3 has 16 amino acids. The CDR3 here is CASRHGQNSGANVLTF. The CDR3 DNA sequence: TGTGCCAGCAGACACGGACAGAACTCTGGGGCCAACGTCCTGACTTTC.

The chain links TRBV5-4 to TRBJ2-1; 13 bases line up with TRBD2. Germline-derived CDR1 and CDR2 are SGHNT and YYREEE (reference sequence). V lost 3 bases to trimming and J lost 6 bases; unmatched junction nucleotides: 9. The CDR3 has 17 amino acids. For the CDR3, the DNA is TGTGCCAGCAGCTCGGGAGGGACTAGCGGGAAACTCAATGAGCAGTTCTTC. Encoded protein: CASSSGGTSGKLNEQFF.

The CDR3 nucleotides are TGTGCCAGCAGCTTAGAGGGGACTAGCGGGAGGTTTTACAATGAGCAGTTCTTC. Protein: CASSLEGTSGRFYNEQFF. J is TRBJ2-1 and V is TRBV11-2; 15 positions agree with TRBD2. Per germline, CDR1 SGHAT and CDR2 FQNNGV. The CDR3 contains 18 residues. The J segment lost 4 bases and the V segment lost 0 bases, leaving 4 bases of the junction unmatched.

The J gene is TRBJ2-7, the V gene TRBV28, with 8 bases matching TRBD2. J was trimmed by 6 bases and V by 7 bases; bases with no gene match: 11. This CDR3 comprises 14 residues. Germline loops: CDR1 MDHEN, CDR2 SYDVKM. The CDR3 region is CASTYLRGAGEQYF. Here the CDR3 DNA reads TGTGCCAGCACCTACTTGCGGGGGGCTGGCGAGCAGTACTTC.

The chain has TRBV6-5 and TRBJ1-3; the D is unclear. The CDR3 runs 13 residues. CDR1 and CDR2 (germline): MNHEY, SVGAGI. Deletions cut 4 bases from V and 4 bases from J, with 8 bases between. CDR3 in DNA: TGTGCCAGCAGTTTAGAGGTCGGAAACACCATATATTTT. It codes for CASSLEVGNTIYF.

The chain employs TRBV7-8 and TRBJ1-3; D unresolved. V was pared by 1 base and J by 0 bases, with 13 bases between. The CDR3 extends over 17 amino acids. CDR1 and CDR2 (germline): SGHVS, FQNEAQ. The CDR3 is CASSLEGGGFSGNTIYF. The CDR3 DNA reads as TGTGCCAGCAGCTTAGAGGGCGGCGGATTCTCTGGAAACACCATATATTTT.

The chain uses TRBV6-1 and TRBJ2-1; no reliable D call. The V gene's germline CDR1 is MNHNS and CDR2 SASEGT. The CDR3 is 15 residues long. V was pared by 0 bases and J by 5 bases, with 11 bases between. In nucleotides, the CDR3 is TGTGCCAGCAGTGAAGCGGGCTGGGCCCACAATGAGCAGTTCTTC. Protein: CASSEAGWAHNEQFF.

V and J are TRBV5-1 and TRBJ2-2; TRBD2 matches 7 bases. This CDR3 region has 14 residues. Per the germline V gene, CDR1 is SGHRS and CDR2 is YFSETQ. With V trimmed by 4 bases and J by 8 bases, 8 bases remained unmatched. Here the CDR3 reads CASSPAGVAGELFF. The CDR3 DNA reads TGCGCCAGCAGCCCCGCGGGGGTAGCGGGGGAGCTGTTTTTT.

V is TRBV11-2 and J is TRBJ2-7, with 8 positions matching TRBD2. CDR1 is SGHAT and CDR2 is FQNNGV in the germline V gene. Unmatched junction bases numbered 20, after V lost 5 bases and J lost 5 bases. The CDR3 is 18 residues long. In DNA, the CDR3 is TGTGCCAGCAGCCCTAGGCGGGGGGAGGCCCCCGGGGCCGACGAGCAGTACTTC. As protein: CASSPRRGEAPGADEQYF.

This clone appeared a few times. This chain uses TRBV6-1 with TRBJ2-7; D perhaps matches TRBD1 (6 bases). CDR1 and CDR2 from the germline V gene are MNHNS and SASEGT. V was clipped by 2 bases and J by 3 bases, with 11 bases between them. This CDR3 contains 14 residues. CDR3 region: CASSENGRGYEQYF. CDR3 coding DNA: TGTGCCAGCAGTGAAAACGGCAGGGGCTACGAGCAGTACTTC.

The DNA of the CDR3 is TGCGCCAGCAGCTTGGGACAGGGGGACGGCGGCACTGAAGCTTTCTTT. Its translation is CASSLGQGDGGTEAFF. The chain recombines TRBV5-1 with TRBJ1-1; 9 nucleotides match TRBD1. The germline gives CDR1 SGHRS, CDR2 YFSETQ. Unmatched junction bases numbered 7, after V lost 0 bases and J lost 4 bases. The length of the CDR3 is 16 residues.

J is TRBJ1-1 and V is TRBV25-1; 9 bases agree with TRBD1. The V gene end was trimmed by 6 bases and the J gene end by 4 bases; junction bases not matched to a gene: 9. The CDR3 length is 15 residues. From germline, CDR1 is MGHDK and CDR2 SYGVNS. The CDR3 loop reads CASRRQGGLGTEAFF. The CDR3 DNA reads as TGTGCCAGCAGACGACAGGGGGGTCTGGGCACTGAAGCTTTCTTT.

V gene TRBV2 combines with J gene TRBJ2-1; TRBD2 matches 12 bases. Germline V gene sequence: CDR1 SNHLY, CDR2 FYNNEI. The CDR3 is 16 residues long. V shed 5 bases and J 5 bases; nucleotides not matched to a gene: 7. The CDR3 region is CASSLRTSGTNNEQFF. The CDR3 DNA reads TGTGCCAGCAGTTTAAGGACTAGCGGGACAAACAATGAGCAGTTCTTC.

CDR3 region: CASSPGTVDTHEQYF. The CDR3 region has the DNA TGCGCCAGCAGCCCGGGGACGGTTGATACCCACGAGCAGTACTTC. The chain combines TRBV4-1 with TRBJ2-7; D tentatively fits TRBD1 or TRBD2 (5 bases each). This CDR3 has 15 amino acids. The germline V gene encodes CDR1 MGHRA and CDR2 YSYEKL. V was pared by 4 bases and J by 5 bases, with 18 bases between.

CDR3 coding DNA: TGTGCCAGCAGGGCAGGGAGCAATGTCAATGAGCAGTTCTTC. It codes for CASRAGSNVNEQFF. The rearrangement uses TRBV6-1 and TRBJ2-1; D possibly uses TRBD1 or TRBD2 (5 bases each). Per germline, CDR1 MNHNS and CDR2 SASEGT. The V and J ends lost 6 bases and 6 bases respectively, with 15 bases between them. The CDR3 covers 14 residues.

The CDR3 DNA reads TGTGCCAGCAGTTACTTGACCGGGACAAAAAATGAAGCTTTCTTT. Residues: CASSYLTGTKNEAFF. The chain combines TRBV6-6 with TRBJ1-1; tentatively, D is TRBD1 (6 bases). The CDR3 contains 15 residues. The germline V gene encodes CDR1 MNHNY and CDR2 SVGAGI (reference sequence). Deletions cut 1 base from V and 7 bases from J, with 16 bases between.

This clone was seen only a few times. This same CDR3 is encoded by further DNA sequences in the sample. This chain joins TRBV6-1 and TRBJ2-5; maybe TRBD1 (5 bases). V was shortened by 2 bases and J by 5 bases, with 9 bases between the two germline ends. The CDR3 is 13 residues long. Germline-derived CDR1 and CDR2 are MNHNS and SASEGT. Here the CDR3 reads CASSEQGFETQYF. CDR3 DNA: TGTGCCAGCAGTGAACAGGGTTTCGAGACCCAGTACTTC.

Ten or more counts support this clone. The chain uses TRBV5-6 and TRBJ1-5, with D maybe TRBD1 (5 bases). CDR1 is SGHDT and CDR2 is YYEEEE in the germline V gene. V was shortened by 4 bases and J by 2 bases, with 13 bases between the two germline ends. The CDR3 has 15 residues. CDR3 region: CASSNRWIGNQPQHF. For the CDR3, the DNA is TGTGCCAGCAGCAACAGGTGGATCGGCAATCAGCCCCAGCATTTT.

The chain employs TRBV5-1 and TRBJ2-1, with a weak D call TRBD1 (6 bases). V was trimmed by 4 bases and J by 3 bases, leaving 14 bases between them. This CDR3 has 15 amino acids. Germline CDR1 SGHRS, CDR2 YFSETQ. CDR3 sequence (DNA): TGCGCCAGCAGCATAGACAGGTTTCTCTACAATGAGCAGTTCTTC. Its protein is CASSIDRFLYNEQFF.

CDR3 amino acids: CASSSGTWGGTEAFF. The CDR3 nucleotides read TGTGCCAGCAGTTCCGGGACCTGGGGTGGCACTGAAGCTTTCTTT. V gene TRBV2 combines with J gene TRBJ1-1; the D gene is possibly TRBD1 (5 bases). V was shortened by 5 bases and J by 4 bases, with 17 bases between the two germline ends. The CDR3 contains 15 residues. CDR1 is SNHLY and CDR2 is FYNNEI in the germline V gene.

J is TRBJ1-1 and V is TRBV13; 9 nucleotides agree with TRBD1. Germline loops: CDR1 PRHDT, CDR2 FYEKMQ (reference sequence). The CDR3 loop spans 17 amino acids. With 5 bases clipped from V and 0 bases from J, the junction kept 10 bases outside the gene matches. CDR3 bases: TGTGCCAGCAGCCTACCGGTAAGGGACAGGGTGAACACTGAAGCTTTCTTT. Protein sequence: CASSLPVRDRVNTEAFF.

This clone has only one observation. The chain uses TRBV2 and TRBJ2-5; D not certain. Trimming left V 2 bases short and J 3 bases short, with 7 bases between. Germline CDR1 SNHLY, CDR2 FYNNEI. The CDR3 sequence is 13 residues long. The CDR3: CASSEQTEETQYF. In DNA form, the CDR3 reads TGTGCCAGCAGTGAACAGACCGAAGAGACCCAGTACTTC.

CDR3 in amino acids: CASSLDMPPYTF. The CDR3 region has the DNA TGCGCCAGCAGCTTGGATATGCCCCCGTACACCTTC. The chain has TRBV5-1 and TRBJ1-2, with D unclear. Germline-derived CDR1 and CDR2 are SGHRS and YFSETQ. CDR3 size: 12 residues. V lost 0 bases, J lost 11 bases, and 11 bases lay in between.

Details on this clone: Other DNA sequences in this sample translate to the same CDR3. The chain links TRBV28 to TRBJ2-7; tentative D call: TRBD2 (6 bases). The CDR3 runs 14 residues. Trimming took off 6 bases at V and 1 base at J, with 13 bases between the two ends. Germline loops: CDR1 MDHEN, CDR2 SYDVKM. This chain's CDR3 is CASSLGGGSYEQYF. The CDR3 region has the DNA TGTGCCAGCAGCCTGGGAGGAGGGTCCTACGAGCAGTACTTC.

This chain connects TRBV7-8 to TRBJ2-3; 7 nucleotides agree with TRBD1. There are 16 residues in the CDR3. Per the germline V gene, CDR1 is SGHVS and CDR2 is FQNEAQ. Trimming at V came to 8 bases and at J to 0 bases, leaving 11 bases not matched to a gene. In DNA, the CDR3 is TGTGCCAGCGGTCAACCCGGGACAGCGAGCACAGATACGCAGTATTTT. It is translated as CASGQPGTASTDTQYF.

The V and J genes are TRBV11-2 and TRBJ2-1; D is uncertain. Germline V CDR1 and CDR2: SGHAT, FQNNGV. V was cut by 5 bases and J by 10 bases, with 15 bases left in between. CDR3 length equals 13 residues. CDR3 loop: CASSRYSRIEQFF. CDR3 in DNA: TGTGCCAGCAGCCGATATTCAAGGATCGAGCAGTTCTTC.

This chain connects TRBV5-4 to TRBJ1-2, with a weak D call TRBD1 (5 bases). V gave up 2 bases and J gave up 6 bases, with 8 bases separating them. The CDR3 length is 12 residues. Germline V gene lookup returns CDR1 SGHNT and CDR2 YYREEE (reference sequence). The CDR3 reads CASSFGANGYTF. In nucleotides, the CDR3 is TGTGCCAGCAGCTTTGGGGCAAATGGCTACACCTTC. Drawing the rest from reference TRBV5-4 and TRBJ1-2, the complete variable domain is ETGVTQSPTHLIKTRGQQVTLRCSSQSGHNTVSWYQQALGQGPQFIFQYYREEENGRGNFPPRFSGLQFPNYSSELNVNALELDDSALYLCASSFGANGYTFGSGTRLTVV.